The rows below give T cell receptor beta chains drawn from one sample of a study of preoperative IRX-2 immunotherapy in early breast cancer. Clones were sequenced by immunoSEQ multiplex PCR, and TCRdb holds only the in-frame ones, with some missing. The data contain 7,000 to 9,500 clones, more than 70% of them seen just once; the ten biggest clones take up approximately 17%. Sequencing was performed on tumor tissue, taken after IRX-2 immunotherapy. These receptors all stem from a human donor with breast cancer. Each CDR3 is given with its conserved first and last residue. Each record gives: CDR3 length, clone size, D gene, J gene, V gene, CDR3 DNA, CDR3 protein. D genes are given only for firm matches. Size values are once, few and many counts, or a class for expanded clones, and some rows have none.

length: 16
size: NA
D: NA
J: TRBJ1-5
V: TRBV6-8
DNA: TGTGCCAGCAGCCCCCCGGGTCGGCGCTTCAATCAGCCCCAGCATTTT
CDR3: CASSPPGRRFNQPQHF

length: 13
size: NA
D: NA
J: TRBJ1-2
V: TRBV19
DNA: TGTGCCAGTAGTATAGCGCAGGGGCGAGGCTACACCTTC
CDR3: CASSIAQGRGYTF

length: 13
size: NA
D: TRBD1
J: TRBJ1-1
V: TRBV19
DNA: TGTGCCAGTAAGGGCAGGGGGGACACTGAAGCTTTCTTT
CDR3: CASKGRGDTEAFF

length: 14
size: NA
D: TRBD1
J: TRBJ1-2
V: TRBV6-8
DNA: TGTGCCAGCAATACAGGGGACCGCGTCTATGGCTACACCTTC
CDR3: CASNTGDRVYGYTF

length: 13
size: NA
D: TRBD1
J: TRBJ1-2
V: TRBV9
DNA: TGTGCCAGCAGCGCTACTGACAGGGCTGGCTACACCTTC
CDR3: CASSATDRAGYTF

length: 16
size: NA
D: NA
J: TRBJ2-1
V: TRBV7-7
DNA: TGTGCCAGCAGCCCCACAGGAGGCCCCTCCTATAATGAGCAGTTCTTC
CDR3: CASSPTGGPSYNEQFF

length: 15
size: NA
D: NA
J: TRBJ1-6
V: TRBV11-3
DNA: TGTGCCAGCAGCGGCAGACCGGGAGGGTTTTCACCCCTCCACTTT
CDR3: CASSGRPGGFSPLHF

length: 17
size: large
D: TRBD2
J: TRBJ2-3
V: TRBV10-3
DNA: TGTGCCATCAGTGAGTCGAAAAGCGGGGGGACGGCAGATACGCAGTATTTT
CDR3: CAISESKSGGTADTQYF

length: 11
size: NA
D: TRBD1
J: TRBJ1-2
V: TRBV19
DNA: TGTGCCAGCCACAGGGGCGGTGGCTACACCTTC
CDR3: CASHRGGGYTF

length: 14
size: NA
D: NA
J: TRBJ2-3
V: TRBV6-8
DNA: TGTGCCAGCAGTGACCCGGGCGGGGGCGATACGCAGTATTTT
CDR3: CASSDPGGGDTQYF

length: 17
size: few
D: NA
J: TRBJ2-2
V: TRBV11-3
DNA: TGTGCCAGCAGCCCGGAGAAGTTGGGTTTTGGCACCGGGGAGCTGTTTTTT
CDR3: CASSPEKLGFGTGELFF

length: 13
size: NA
D: TRBD1
J: TRBJ1-1
V: TRBV7-2
DNA: TGTGCCAGCAGCGCGACAGGGCGCACTGAAGCTTTCTTT
CDR3: CASSATGRTEAFF

length: 15
size: NA
D: NA
J: TRBJ1-2
V: TRBV30
DNA: TGTGCCTGGAGGCGGACGGGCGGGGCTAACTATGGCTACACCTTC
CDR3: CAWRRTGGANYGYTF

length: 12
size: NA
D: NA
J: TRBJ1-5
V: TRBV6-8
DNA: TGTGCCAGCAGATCAGGGGACCAGCCCCAGCATTTT
CDR3: CASRSGDQPQHF

length: 12
size: NA
D: NA
J: TRBJ2-1
V: TRBV25-1
DNA: TGTGCCAGCAGTAGTCAGGGTCATGAGCAGTTCTTC
CDR3: CASSSQGHEQFF

length: 12
size: NA
D: NA
J: TRBJ1-1
V: TRBV30
DNA: TGTGCCTGGAACACAAGATACACTGAAGCTTTCTTT
CDR3: CAWNTRYTEAFF

length: 16
size: NA
D: NA
J: TRBJ1-2
V: TRBV10-2
DNA: TGCGCCAGCAGTGAGTCCGACCTACGACAGCACTATGGCTACACCTTC
CDR3: CASSESDLRQHYGYTF

length: 14
size: NA
D: NA
J: TRBJ1-2
V: TRBV6-8
DNA: TGTGCCACCCTCATGGGGGGCGCTGGCTATGGCTACACCTTC
CDR3: CATLMGGAGYGYTF

length: 13
size: NA
D: NA
J: TRBJ1-1
V: TRBV10-2
DNA: TGCGCCAGCAGTGAGGGAGCGAACACTGAAGCTTTCTTT
CDR3: CASSEGANTEAFF

length: 13
size: NA
D: TRBD2
J: TRBJ2-2
V: TRBV19
DNA: TGTGCCAGCTCGACTAGCCGCACCGGGGAGCTGTTTTTT
CDR3: CASSTSRTGELFF

length: 15
size: NA
D: TRBD1
J: TRBJ2-7
V: TRBV5-1
DNA: TGCGCCAGCAGCCCGGGGACAGGGTGGAACTACGAGCAGTACTTC
CDR3: CASSPGTGWNYEQYF

length: 15
size: NA
D: NA
J: TRBJ1-3
V: TRBV6-1
DNA: TGTGCCAGCAGTGAAGCGGGAGTCTCTGGAAACACCATATATTTT
CDR3: CASSEAGVSGNTIYF

length: 15
size: NA
D: NA
J: TRBJ1-1
V: TRBV5-1
DNA: TGCGCCAGCAGCTTGGCCGCGTCGGGGAACACTGAAGCTTTCTTT
CDR3: CASSLAASGNTEAFF

length: 13
size: NA
D: NA
J: TRBJ1-1
V: TRBV29-1
DNA: TGCAGCGTTGAATTAGGGGAGGGCACTGAAGCTTTCTTT
CDR3: CSVELGEGTEAFF

length: 15
size: NA
D: TRBD1
J: TRBJ2-1
V: TRBV6-4
DNA: TGTGCCAGCAGTTACGGACAGGGGGTCTACAATGAGCAGTTCTTC
CDR3: CASSYGQGVYNEQFF

length: 14
size: once
D: NA
J: TRBJ2-7
V: TRBV5-1
DNA: TGCGCCAGCAGCCCCGGGACGCTGAACTACGAGCAGTACTTC
CDR3: CASSPGTLNYEQYF

length: 13
size: NA
D: NA
J: TRBJ1-5
V: TRBV19
DNA: TGTGCCAGTAGTAGCCGGGAAGGGCAGCCCCAGCATTTT
CDR3: CASSSREGQPQHF

length: 14
size: NA
D: NA
J: TRBJ1-1
V: TRBV30
DNA: TGTGCCGGCCACAAAACAGGGTTGAACACTGAAGCTTTCTTT
CDR3: CAGHKTGLNTEAFF

length: 13
size: NA
D: NA
J: TRBJ1-2
V: TRBV18
DNA: TGTGCCAGCTCACAGCGGCGGGAAGATGGCTACACCTTC
CDR3: CASSQRREDGYTF

length: 15
size: few
D: TRBD1
J: TRBJ1-1
V: TRBV19
DNA: TGTGCCAGTAGAGAATCCCAGGGGGGGAACACTGAAGCTTTCTTT
CDR3: CASRESQGGNTEAFF

length: 20
size: NA
D: TRBD1
J: TRBJ1-1
V: TRBV18
DNA: TGTGCCAGCTCACCAAAAAGTAGGCCGGGACAGGGGGCCCTTTACACTGAAGCTTTCTTT
CDR3: CASSPKSRPGQGALYTEAFF

length: 16
size: NA
D: NA
J: TRBJ1-6
V: TRBV30
DNA: TGTGCCTGGAGGGGACTCGGTGGCTCCTATAATTCACCCCTCCACTTT
CDR3: CAWRGLGGSYNSPLHF

length: 17
size: NA
D: TRBD2
J: TRBJ2-1
V: TRBV6-8
DNA: TGTGCCAGCAGCCCACTAGCGGGGGGGCGGTCCTACAATGAGCAGTTCTTC
CDR3: CASSPLAGGRSYNEQFF